A single sample is the source of the 21 T cell receptor beta chains below, sequenced in a study of regulatory T cells in long-lasting Graves disease. Arm-PCR of CDR3 regions and iRepertoire HTBI primers were used to build TCR beta libraries. TCRdb itself ran the multiplex PCR reads through MiXCR, one entry per CDR3 protein. Of roughly 500,000 distinct CDR3 sequences listed, 20% to 25% are singletons. As to time point: persistent/refractory GD, antithyroid drugs over 5 years with positive TRAb. TCR sequences were obtained from RNA taken from PBMCs. The starting material was peripheral blood mononuclear cells (PBMCs), obtained when the disease was refractory, from a patient treated with antithyroid drugs. These receptors originate from a female donor with Graves disease.

This clonotype was recorded at least ten times. This chain links TRBV11-2 with TRBJ2-5; D remains ambiguous. Germline V gives CDR1 SGHAT, CDR2 FQNNGV. CDR3 size: 13 residues. Trimming pared 8 bases from V and 0 bases from J, leaving 10 bases between. The CDR3, as DNA: TGTGCCAGCGGCCCGAGGAACCAAGAGACCCAGTACTTC. Translating it yields CASGPRNQETQYF.

For the CDR3, the DNA is TGTGCCAGCAGTTACTCGGGGCAGGCCCTCACTGAAGCTTTCTTT. It yields the protein CASSYSGQALTEAFF. The J gene is TRBJ1-1, the V gene TRBV6-2 or TRBV6-3, with a weak D call TRBD1 (5 bases). Trimming shortened V by 0 bases and J by 4 bases, and 12 bases separated the two germline ends. The germline V gene has CDR1 MNHEY and CDR2 SVGEGT. This CDR3 has 15 amino acids.

CDR3 sequence: CASSIDPATYEQYF. CDR3 DNA sequence: TGTGCCAGTAGTATAGACCCGGCCACCTACGAGCAGTACTTC. J is TRBJ2-7 and V is TRBV19; unclear D gene. CDR1 is LNHDA and CDR2 is SQIVND in the germline V gene (reference sequence). This CDR3 spans 14 amino acids. The V end was cut by 0 bases, the J end by 2 bases, with 8 bases between. The variable domain in full, with the rest retrieved from reference TRBV19 and TRBJ2-7, is DGGITQSPKYLFRKEGQNVTLSCEQNLNHDAMYWYRQDPGQGLRLIYYSQIVNDFQKGDIAEGYSVSREKKESFPLTVTSAQKNPTAFYLCASSIDPATYEQYFGPGTRLTVT.

This clonotype was recorded many times. The chain recombines TRBV28 with TRBJ2-5; TRBD1 is a possible D gene (6 bases). V dropped 7 bases and J dropped 5 bases, with 17 bases sitting between them. This CDR3 spans 14 amino acids. Germline lookup yields CDR1 MDHEN and CDR2 SYDVKM. This chain's CDR3 is CASTISDRPETQYF. For the CDR3, the DNA is TGTGCCAGCACTATCTCGGACAGACCGGAGACCCAGTACTTC. The variable domain in full, with the rest retrieved from reference TRBV28 and TRBJ2-5, is DVKVTQSSRYLVKRTGEKVFLECVQDMDHENMFWYRQDPGLGLRLIYFSYDVKMKEKGDIPEGYSVSREKKERFSLILESASTNQTSMYLCASTISDRPETQYFGPGTRLLVL.

This clonotype was seen a few times. The chain employs TRBV24-1 and TRBJ2-5; 7 nucleotides agree with TRBD2. CDR3 length: 14 amino acids. Unmatched junction bases numbered 10, after V lost 9 bases and J lost 4 bases. CDR1 and CDR2 from the germline V gene are KGHDR and SFDVKD. The CDR3 DNA sequence: TGTGCCACCGGGGCGGGCGGGAGCGGAGAGACCCAGTACTTC. Translation gives CATGAGGSGETQYF.

This chain connects TRBV29-1 to TRBJ1-2, with TRBD1 as a possible D gene (5 bases). Trimming stripped 7 bases from V and 3 bases from J, with 18 bases between. The V gene's germline CDR1 is SQVTM and CDR2 ANQGSEA. The CDR3 spans 14 residues. The CDR3 spells CSAPLGGGDYGYTF. The CDR3 DNA is TGCAGCGCCCCTCTGGGCGGGGGGGACTATGGCTACACCTTC.

The V and J genes are TRBV3-1 and TRBJ1-5, with TRBD1 matching 9 bases. The germline V gene has CDR1 LGHDT and CDR2 YNNKEL (reference sequence). V lost 3 bases, J lost 0 bases, and 6 bases stayed unmatched. The CDR3 extends over 17 amino acids. DNA for the CDR3: TGTGCCAGCAGCCAGACAGGGGGTCCATATAGCAATCAGCCCCAGCATTTT. Translating it yields CASSQTGGPYSNQPQHF.

In the case of this clonotype: A much larger clone differs by one base, so this may be a read error. J is TRBJ2-5 and V is TRBV24-1; D ambiguous. The germline CDR1 and CDR2 sequences are KGHDR and SFDVKD. This CDR3 is built from 12 residues. Here the CDR3 reads CTTSDHLWTQYF. In DNA, the CDR3 is TGTACCACCAGTGACCACTTGTGGACCCAGTACTTC.

Note on this clonotype: Because the CDR3 is missing its conserved closing phenylalanine or tryptophan, this is likely a read error. The CDR3 sequence is CASSGQGSGETQYS. As DNA, the CDR3 is TGCGCCAGCAGCGGCCAGGGATCGGGAGAGACCCAGTACTCC. The chain carries TRBV5-1 and TRBJ2-5, with TRBD1 as a possible D gene (5 bases). The CDR3 sequence is 14 residues long. CDR1 is SGHRS and CDR2 is YFSETQ in the germline V gene. Trimming took 4 bases from V and 4 from J, leaving 14 bases between them.

The table lists this clonotype with many counts. This chain joins TRBV7-2 and TRBJ1-6; no clear D gene. Per germline, CDR1 SGHTA and CDR2 FQGNSA. The CDR3 consists of 12 residues. Trimming stripped 5 bases from V and 8 bases from J, with 7 bases between. The CDR3 loop is CASSPGYSPLHF. As DNA, the CDR3 is TGTGCCAGCAGCCCGGGGTATTCACCCCTCCACTTT.

The V gene is TRBV7-2, the J gene TRBJ2-7, with D possibly matching TRBD2 (6 bases). In germline, CDR1 is SGHTA, CDR2 FQGNSA. The V end was cut by 1 base, the J end by 3 bases, with 13 bases between. The CDR3 has 15 amino acids. The CDR3 is CASSLGGTWVYEQYF. In nucleotides, the CDR3 is TGTGCCAGCAGCTTAGGAGGGACTTGGGTCTACGAGCAGTACTTC.

The chain recombines TRBV29-1 with TRBJ1-1; TRBD1 is a possible D gene (5 bases). The CDR3 spans 13 residues. Trimming pared 5 bases from V and 1 base from J, leaving 11 bases between. Germline V gene lookup returns CDR1 SQVTM and CDR2 ANQGSEA. For the CDR3, the DNA is TGCAGCGTTTGGGACGGAACGAACACTGAAGCTTTCTTT. This gives the protein CSVWDGTNTEAFF.

This chain joins TRBV30 and TRBJ1-1, with a tentative D call TRBD1 (5 bases). Germline V gene data show CDR1 as GTSNPN and CDR2 as SVGIG (reference sequence). The length of the CDR3 is 13 residues. The V end was cut by 2 bases, the J end by 4 bases, with 11 bases between. The CDR3 here is CAWSFGRGTEAFF. CDR3 DNA sequence: TGTGCCTGGAGTTTTGGGAGGGGCACTGAAGCTTTCTTT.

This sequence joins TRBV20-1 and TRBJ2-1; D tentatively fits TRBD1 or TRBD2 (5 bases each). Per germline, CDR1 DFQATT and CDR2 SNEGSKA (reference sequence). The V and J ends lost 7 bases and 9 bases respectively, with 13 bases between them. The CDR3 covers 11 residues. CDR3 in amino acids: CSGIVRGEQFF. DNA for the CDR3: TGCAGTGGGATAGTGAGGGGTGAGCAGTTCTTC.

A remark on this clonotype: This may come from a read error, since a much larger clone is one base off. The chain uses TRBV11-2 and TRBJ2-1; tentative D call: TRBD2 (6 bases). This CDR3 comprises 12 residues. The V end was cut by 1 base, the J end by 10 bases, with 8 bases between. Germline loops: CDR1 SGHAT, CDR2 FQNNGV. This CDR3 reads CASSLAGREQFF. The CDR3 bases are TGTGCCAGCAGCTTAGCGGGGAGGGAGCAGTTCTTC.

This clonotype was counted ten times or more. The chain employs TRBV6-1 and TRBJ1-1; the D is unclear. Germline V gene lookup returns CDR1 MNHNS and CDR2 SASEGT. CDR3 size: 15 residues. V lost 1 base and J 3 bases, leaving 12 bases between the germline ends. CDR3 nucleotide sequence: TGTGCCAGCAGTGAAGTCAGGACTGGAGACACTGAAGCTTTCTTT. Encoded protein: CASSEVRTGDTEAFF.

This clonotype was counted at least ten times. This chain connects TRBV12-3 or TRBV12-4 to TRBJ1-2; TRBD1 is a possible D gene (5 bases). Trimming shortened V by 3 bases and J by 8 bases, and 13 bases separated the two germline ends. This CDR3 has 13 residues. The DNA for the CDR3 is TGTGCCAGCAGTTTGGGGGTTGGTCGCGGCTACACCTTC. Residues: CASSLGVGRGYTF.

This clonotype occurred many times. This sequence joins TRBV27 and TRBJ2-7; maybe TRBD1 (5 bases). The V end lost 4 bases, the J end lost 0 bases, and 10 bases lay between the germline ends. In germline, CDR1 is MNHEY, CDR2 SMNVEV (reference sequence). This CDR3 is 14 amino acids long. CDR3 nucleotide sequence: TGTGCCAGCAGTTCCCCCGACAGCTCCTACGAGCAGTACTTC. This translates into CASSSPDSSYEQYF.

This clonotype was seen ten or more times. This chain joins TRBV3-1 and TRBJ2-5, with D maybe TRBD1 (5 bases). Deletions cut 0 bases from V and 5 bases from J, with 10 bases between. The CDR3 consists of 14 residues. The germline V gene encodes CDR1 LGHDT and CDR2 YNNKEL (reference sequence). The CDR3 protein is CASSQEGARETQYF. Here the CDR3 DNA reads TGTGCCAGCAGCCAAGAAGGGGCTCGGGAGACCCAGTACTTC.

The table lists this clonotype with a few counts. This chain uses TRBV27 with TRBJ2-7; D not resolved. The ends were cut back, 6 bases at V and 4 bases at J, with 16 bases in the middle. In germline, CDR1 is MNHEY, CDR2 SMNVEV (reference sequence). The CDR3 is 14 residues long. CDR3 region: CASSTTDKAYEQYF. Written as DNA, the CDR3 is TGTGCCAGCAGCACGACGGATAAGGCTTACGAGCAGTACTTC.

In its sample, this clonotype was seen a few times. Just one base apart from a much larger clone, this may be a read error. This chain links TRBV7-2 with TRBJ2-7; D unclear. The V and J ends lost 2 bases and 5 bases respectively, with 13 bases between them. Germline CDR1 and CDR2: SGHTA and FQGNSA. The CDR3 has 14 residues. Here the CDR3 reads CASSLLVASDEQYF. The DNA for the CDR3 is TGTGCCAGCAGCTTACTAGTGGCATCGGACGAGCAGTACTTC. The whole variable domain, filled in from reference TRBV7-2 and TRBJ2-7, reads GAGVSQSPSNKVTEKGKDVELRCDPISGHTALYWYRQSLGQGLEFLIYFQGNSAPDKSGLPSDRFSAERTGGSVSTLTIQRTQQEDSAVYLCASSLLVASDEQYFGPGTRLTVT.